This TCR beta chain stems from a study of blood T cell repertoires in COVID-19. Study-level information: Donors in the United States, Italy and Spain gave samples during acute or convalescent COVID-19. Nucleic acid was either cDNA or gDNA, and it came from T cells, B-cell-depleted T cells, or PBMCs.

Per the original methods: Reference gene primer amplification gave nucleated cell count estimates. TCRdb's copy holds only in-frame clones and misses some; the assay was immunoSEQ multiplex PCR. The DNA was the basis for D and trimming; V, J and clone size are from that table. Of 200,000 to 300,000 clones listed, around four fifths are singletons. In its sample, this clone was seen a few times. The trim removed 6 bases at V and 4 bases at J, leaving 6 bases unmatched. The CDR3 loop spans 13 amino acids. Per the germline V gene, CDR1 is SGDLS and CDR2 is YYNGEE. This receptor was identified in a woman aged 60-75 years with active or convalescent COVID-19. The material sequenced was peripheral blood. J is TRBJ1-2 and V is TRBV9, with 7 bases identical to TRBD1. CDR3 in amino acids: CASIGDSSYGYTF. CDR3 in DNA: TGTGCCAGCATCGGGGACAGCTCCTATGGCTACACCTTC.